The entry below describes one TCR beta chain. The antigen remains undetermined. Sequencing was performed with immunoSEQ multiplex PCR; in TCRdb, only in-frame clones are kept and a portion is missing. Among 100,000 or so clones, roughly nine tenths were seen once, and the ten largest hold about a sixth. The data are from a study of identifying expanded T cells in peripheral blood. The study, taken as a whole, reports: Differentially abundant clones: about 1.2 between replicates, just under 17 at around 14 days, 19 to 20 at four. Variance in clone template counts between roughly two-week samples significantly increased with total template count across all healthy donors.

Germline values: CDR1 SGHTA, CDR2 FQGNSA. The CDR3 spans 15 residues. Trimming took 5 bases from V and 3 from J; bases not matched to a gene: 6. Healthy donors had no documented immune events, such as infections, while sampled. The sample was blood. The receptor's source is a person between 18 and 75 years old in good health. The J gene is TRBJ2-7, the V gene TRBV7-2; 11 bases are a match to TRBD2. CDR3 in DNA: TGTGCCAGCAGCCTGACTAGCGGGGTCAGCTACGAGCAGTACTTC. Amino acid sequence: CASSLTSGVSYEQYF.